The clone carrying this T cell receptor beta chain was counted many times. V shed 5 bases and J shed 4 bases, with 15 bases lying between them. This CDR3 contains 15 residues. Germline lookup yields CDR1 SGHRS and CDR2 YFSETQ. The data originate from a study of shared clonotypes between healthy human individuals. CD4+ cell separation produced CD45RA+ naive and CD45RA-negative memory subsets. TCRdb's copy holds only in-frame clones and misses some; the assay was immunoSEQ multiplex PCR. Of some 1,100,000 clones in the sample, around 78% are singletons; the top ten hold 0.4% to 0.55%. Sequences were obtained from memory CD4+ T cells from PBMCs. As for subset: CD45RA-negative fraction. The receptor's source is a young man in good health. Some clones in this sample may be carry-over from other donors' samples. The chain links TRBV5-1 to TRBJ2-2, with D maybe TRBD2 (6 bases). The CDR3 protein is CASSDTHSGTGELFF. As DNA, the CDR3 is TGCGCCAGCAGTGATACCCATAGCGGCACCGGGGAGCTGTTTTTT.